This T cell receptor (beta chain) was sequenced during a study of blood T cell repertoires in COVID-19. Original analysis: Reference gene primer amplification gave nucleated cell count estimates. The repertoire was sequenced with immunoSEQ multiplex PCR; TCRdb's copy has only in-frame clones and lacks some. That table gives V, J and clone size, and the DNA gave D and trimming. The top ten hold around 14% of the sample, which has 45,000 to 55,000 clones, around 80% seen once. Germline-derived CDR1 and CDR2 are KGHSH and LQKENI. The CDR3 is made up of 18 amino acids. V lost 2 bases to trimming and J lost 6 bases, with 23 bases between them. This clone was seen a single time.

The sequenced material came from peripheral blood. The TCR was taken from a human donor with active or convalescent COVID-19. The donor label of this sample is uncertain. The chain carries TRBV18 and TRBJ2-1, with a weak D call TRBD1 (6 bases). CDR3 nucleotides: TGTGCCAGCTCACCATTCATTTCTACAGGGAAGTTGGCCAATGAGCAGTTCTTC. It encodes CASSPFISTGKLANEQFF.